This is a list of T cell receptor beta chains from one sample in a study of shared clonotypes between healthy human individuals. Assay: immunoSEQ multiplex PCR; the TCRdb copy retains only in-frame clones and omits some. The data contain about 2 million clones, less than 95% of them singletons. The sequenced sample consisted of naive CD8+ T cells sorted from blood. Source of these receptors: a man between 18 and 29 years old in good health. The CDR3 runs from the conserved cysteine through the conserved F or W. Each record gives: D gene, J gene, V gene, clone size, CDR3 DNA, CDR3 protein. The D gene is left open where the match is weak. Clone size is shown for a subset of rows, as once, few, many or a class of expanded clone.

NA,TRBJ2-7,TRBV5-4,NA,TGTGCCAGCAGCTTGGACAGATCCTACGAGCAGTACTTC,CASSLDRSYEQYF
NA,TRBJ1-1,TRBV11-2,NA,TGTGCCAGCAGTTCTCTGAGGTGGGGAAACACTGAAGCTTTCTTT,CASSSLRWGNTEAFF
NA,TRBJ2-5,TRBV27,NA,TGTGCCAGCAGTTTAAGGAAGCACCAAGAGACCCAGTACTTC,CASSLRKHQETQYF
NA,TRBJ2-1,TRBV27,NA,TGTGCCAGCAGTCTCCAACTACCACCCTACAATGAGCAGTTCTTC,CASSLQLPPYNEQFF
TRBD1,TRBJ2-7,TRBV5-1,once,TGCGCCAGCAGCCCGGGGACAGGGCCCGAGCAGTACTTC,CASSPGTGPEQYF
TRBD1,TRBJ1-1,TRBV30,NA,TGTGCCTGGAGTGTCGACAGGGAGAACACTGAAGCTTTCTTT,CAWSVDRENTEAFF
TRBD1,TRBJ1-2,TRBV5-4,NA,TGTGCCAGCAGCCTACGGACAGGGGGCGGCTACACCTTC,CASSLRTGGGYTF
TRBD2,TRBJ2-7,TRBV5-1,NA,TGCGCCAGCAACCTCGGGAGGGAGGAAACCTACGAGCAGTACTTC,CASNLGREETYEQYF
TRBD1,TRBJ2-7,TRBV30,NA,TGTGCCTGGAGTGTCGGCAGGGGGTCAAACGAGCAGTACTTC,CAWSVGRGSNEQYF
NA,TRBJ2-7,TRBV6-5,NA,TGTGCCAGCAGTCCGGGACGGAACTCCTACGAGCAGTACTTC,CASSPGRNSYEQYF
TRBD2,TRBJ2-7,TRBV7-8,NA,TGTGCCAGCAGTTCGGGACTAGTAAGCTCCTACGAGCAGTACTTC,CASSSGLVSSYEQYF
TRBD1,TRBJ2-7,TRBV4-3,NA,TGCGCCAGCAGCCAAGATTGGACAGGGGGCTACGAGCAGTACTTC,CASSQDWTGGYEQYF
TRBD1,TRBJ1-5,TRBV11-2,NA,TGTGCCAGCAGTTATGGGACAGCAAATCAGCCCCAGCATTTT,CASSYGTANQPQHF
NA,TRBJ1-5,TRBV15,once,TGTGCCACCAGCAGAGATAGGGTTAATAGCAATCAGCCCCAGCATTTT,CATSRDRVNSNQPQHF
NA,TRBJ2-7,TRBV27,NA,TGTGCCAGCAGTCTAGGGACTGCCTACGAGCAGTACTTC,CASSLGTAYEQYF
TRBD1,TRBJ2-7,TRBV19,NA,TGTGCCAGTAGTATTTCGGGACAGGCCTACGAGCAGTACTTC,CASSISGQAYEQYF
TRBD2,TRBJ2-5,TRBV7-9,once,TGTGCCAGCAGCCCCCCAGGCTGGGGGGGAGGGGAGACCCAGTACTTC,CASSPPGWGGGETQYF
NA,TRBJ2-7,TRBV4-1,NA,TGCGCCAGCCGTACCCCCGGGGGTGAGCAGTACTTC,CASRTPGGEQYF
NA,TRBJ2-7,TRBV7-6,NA,TGTGCCAGCAGCTTAGAGGGGGGGGACTCCTACGAGCAGTACTTC,CASSLEGGDSYEQYF
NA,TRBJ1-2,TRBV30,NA,TGTGCCTGGTTCAGGGGTGGTGACTATGGCTACACCTTC,CAWFRGGDYGYTF
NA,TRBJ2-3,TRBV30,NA,TGTGCCTGGAGTGGGCAGCTTGGTACAGATACGCAGTATTTT,CAWSGQLGTDTQYF
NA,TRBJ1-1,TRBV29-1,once,TGCAGCGTTGGAATGACTGAAGCTTTCTTT,CSVGMTEAFF
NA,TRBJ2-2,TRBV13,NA,TGTGCCAGCAGCTTAGACGGCGTCGGGGAGCTGTTTTTT,CASSLDGVGELFF
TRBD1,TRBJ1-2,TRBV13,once,TGTGCCAGCAGCTTACCTGGGACAGGGAGAGTCCTCTATGGCTACACCTTC,CASSLPGTGRVLYGYTF
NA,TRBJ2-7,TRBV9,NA,TGTGCCAGCAGCGTATTCTGGGCGGACGAGCAGTACTTC,CASSVFWADEQYF
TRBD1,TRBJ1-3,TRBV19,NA,TGTGCCAGTAGTGCAAGATCGACAGGGGAGTCTGGAAACACCATATATTTT,CASSARSTGESGNTIYF
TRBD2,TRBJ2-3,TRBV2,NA,TGTGCCAGCAGTGGAGCGGGAGGCCATTCGGAGTTAGATACGCAGTATTTT,CASSGAGGHSELDTQYF
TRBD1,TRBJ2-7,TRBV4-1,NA,TGCGCCAGCAGCCAAGTGGGGACAGGAGGCTACGAGCAGTACTTC,CASSQVGTGGYEQYF
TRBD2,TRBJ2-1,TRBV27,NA,TGTGCCAGCAGCCCACTAGCGGTGAGCTCCTACAATGAGCAGTTCTTC,CASSPLAVSSYNEQFF
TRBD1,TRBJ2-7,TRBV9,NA,TGTGCCAGCAGCCCTGGACCGGGACAGGGGATCTACGAGCAGTACTTC,CASSPGPGQGIYEQYF